These T cell receptor beta chains were read from a single sample in a study of T cell responses to AZD1222 COVID-19 vaccine. Produced via immunoSEQ multiplex PCR; TCRdb's table is partial and in-frame only. The data contain about 190,000 clones, roughly 91% of them seen just once; the ten biggest clones take up roughly 0.99%. The sample in question was peripheral blood, obtained on day 0 of AZD1222 vaccination. The receptors derive from an adult in good health. CDR3s leave out the opening cysteine and the closing phenylalanine or tryptophan.

v_gene,len,CDR3aa
TRBV29-1,16,SVVKAGGPSWGSYEQY
TRBV2,20,ASSEVLVAEGVWGYSNQPQH
TRBV29-1,12,SAAGQGSADTQY
TRBV28,13,AIGGWAATNEKLF
TRBV4-2,13,ASSLEREAPYEQY
TRBV6-2/TRBV6-3,13,ASSLIRDRNSPLH
TRBV27,12,ASSWNTHNSPLH
TRBV5-6,13,ASSFRGVAGESQY
TRBV4-1,14,ASSQGGQGPYYGYT
TRBV5-8,14,ASRTRTGALNQPQH
TRBV19,13,ASSIGTPGEYGYT
TRBV5-6,14,ASSQWGLAGRYEQY
TRBV7-9,12,ASSLQGGGNTIY
TRBV23-1,13,ASSPFRQSNTEAF
TRBV5-1,10,ASSFGDRKAF
TRBV7-2,14,ASTLDPRGSKNIQY
TRBV7-7,11,ASSRANTGELF
TRBV5-3,13,ARSLAGQNTGELF
TRBV2,9,ASSARYEQY
TRBV6-2/TRBV6-3,12,ASSSSGDQETQY
TRBV7-9,16,ASSLGGAEILGTGELF
TRBV21-1,14,ASSKSYSGETDTQY
TRBV7-8,14,ASSFGTSLSGNTIY
TRBV28,14,ASSTLGQGRSYEQY
TRBV6-5,10,ASSYGPREQY
TRBV27,11,ASSLVTGGGYT
TRBV24-1,13,ATRPPGQGDNEQF
TRBV7-9,13,ASSQTRANTGELF
TRBV18,13,ASSRDRGQDNEQF
TRBV5-1,12,ASSLRDRVGEQY
TRBV6-5,13,ASTLGGRRNYGYT
TRBV18,11,ASSGAGRNIQY
TRBV5-1,13,ASSLPGTSGSEQY
TRBV18,14,ASSPGHGTGVSPLH
TRBV29-1,10,SAWTETYEQY
TRBV21-1,13,ASSKSDRAIYEQY
TRBV12-3/TRBV12-4,10,ASSFSQYEQY
TRBV2,14,ASSQGSGTSIYEQY
TRBV27,12,ASSLGDKNTEAF
TRBV9,20,ASSVAATWPTATRIRNYGYT
TRBV2,15,ASSSTPGLAIGHEQF
TRBV10-1,17,ASCWVWEPDLRCGNTIY
TRBV7-2,11,ATGQGALNEQF
TRBV4-1,12,ASSQGESSYEQY
TRBV7-6,13,ASSSPDSLNYGYT
TRBV4-1,13,ASSHWTGGPYEQY